This paragraph covers one T cell receptor (beta chain) sequence. Its cognate antigen is unknown. These data come from a study of HIV-infected children after antiretroviral therapy interruption. Study-level findings and limits: Naive CD4+ sequences overlapped less between time points once interruption began.

Trimming removed 1 base from V and 0 bases from J, with 8 bases in between. Germline values: CDR1 SGHVS, CDR2 FQNEAQ. The CDR3 is made up of 15 amino acids. Treatment denoted: PENTA 11 planned treatment interruption arm or continuous ART arm. A 3' RACE protocol on RNA, with unique molecular identifiers, produced the TCR library. TCRdb re-called the 3' RACE reads through MiXCR, storing one row per CDR3 protein. The repertoire holds around 40,000 distinct CDR3 sequences, with less than 8.5% as singletons. Sequences were derived from CD45RA+ CD4+ T cells from PBMCs, pooled from several time points, sampled from a donor given antiretroviral therapy, either interrupted or continuous. Subset given: naive CD4+ CD45RA+ CD45RO- T cells. The receptor's source is a pool of human donors with HIV. V is TRBV7-8 and J is TRBJ2-3, with D unresolved. CDR3 bases: TGTGCCAGCAGCTTAGGTCAGGCTAGCACAGATACGCAGTATTTT. It encodes CASSLGQASTDTQYF.